This record covers a single T cell receptor (beta chain). Its antigen is currently unknown. These data originate in a study of cytomegalovirus exposure and HLA in healthy donors. Whole-study findings and limits: Segments of the TCR beta V type were, in most cases, productive about 87% or about 30% of the time in an earlier analysis.

PCR primers comprised 60 Vbeta and 13 Jbeta primers. Assay: immunoSEQ multiplex PCR; the TCRdb copy retains only in-frame clones and omits some. In the table there are around 94,000 clones, about 72% of which are singletons. The source is a woman aged 55-70 years in good health and CMV-seropositive. The material sequenced was PBMCs.

CDR3 in DNA: TGTGCCAGCAGCATGGGACAGGGAGGGGAGACCCAGTACTTC. This encodes CASSMGQGGETQYF. The chain is built from TRBV7-6 and TRBJ2-5; 9 bases align to TRBD1. V dropped 5 bases and J dropped 5; count of bases not matched to a gene: 6. The CDR3 sequence is 14 residues long. CDR1 is SGHVS, CDR2 FNYEAQ, per germline. The variable domain in full, completed from reference TRBV7-6 and TRBJ2-5, reads GAGVSQSPRYKVTKRGQDVALRCDPISGHVSLYWYRQALGQGPEFLTYFNYEAQQDKSGLPNDRFSAERPEGSISTLTIQRTEQRDSAMYRCASSMGQGGETQYFGPGTRLLVL.